The source of this T cell receptor (beta chain) is a study of cytomegalovirus exposure and HLA in healthy donors. Study results and limitations: Sequencing artifact likely explains a cluster of highly shared sequence variants. TCR beta V- and J-gene trimming was later associated with a missense DCLRE1C variant.

Both 60 Vbeta primers and 13 Jbeta primers went into the PCR. Profiled with immunoSEQ multiplex PCR; TCRdb holds only in-frame clones, not every one. The repertoire holds 30,000 to 40,000 clones, more than 60% seen once, with about 7% in the top ten. This clone appeared a single time. Antigen specificity is unknown. The V and J ends lost 1 base and 1 base, in that order; junction bases with no gene match: 9. The CDR3 extends over 17 amino acids. Per germline, CDR1 MGHRA and CDR2 YSYEKL. Sequenced sample: PBMCs. This chain links TRBV4-1 with TRBJ1-1; 7 bases are shared with TRBD1. The sequence derives from a young man in good health and CMV-seronegative. The CDR3: CASSQGVLGQENTEAFF. The CDR3, as DNA: TGCGCCAGCAGCCAAGGAGTCCTAGGACAGGAGAACACTGAAGCTTTCTTT.